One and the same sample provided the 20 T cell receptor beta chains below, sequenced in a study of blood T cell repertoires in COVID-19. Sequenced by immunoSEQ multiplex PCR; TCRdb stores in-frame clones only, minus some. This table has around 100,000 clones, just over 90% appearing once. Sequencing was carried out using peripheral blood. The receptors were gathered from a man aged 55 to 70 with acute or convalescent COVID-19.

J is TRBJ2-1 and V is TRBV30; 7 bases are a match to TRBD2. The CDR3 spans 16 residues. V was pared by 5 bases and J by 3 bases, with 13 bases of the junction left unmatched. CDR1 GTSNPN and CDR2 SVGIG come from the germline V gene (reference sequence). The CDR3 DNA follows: TGTGCCTGGGGGATGCCCCGCGGGAGATTCTACAATGAGCAGTTCTTC. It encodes CAWGMPRGRFYNEQFF.

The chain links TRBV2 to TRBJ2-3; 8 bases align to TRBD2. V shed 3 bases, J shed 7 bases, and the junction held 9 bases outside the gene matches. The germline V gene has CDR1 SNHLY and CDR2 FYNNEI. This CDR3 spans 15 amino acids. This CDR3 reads CASSDRAGEVNTQYF. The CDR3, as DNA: TGTGCCAGCAGTGATCGAGCGGGAGAAGTGAATACGCAGTATTTT.

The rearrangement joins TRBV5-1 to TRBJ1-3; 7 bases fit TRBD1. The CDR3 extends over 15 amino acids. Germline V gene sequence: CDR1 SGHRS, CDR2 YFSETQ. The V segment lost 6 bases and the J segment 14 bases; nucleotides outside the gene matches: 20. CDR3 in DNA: TGCGCCAGCAAACCTACCGGGACAGCGGATCCCATGCTATATTTT. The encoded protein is CASKPTGTADPMLYF.

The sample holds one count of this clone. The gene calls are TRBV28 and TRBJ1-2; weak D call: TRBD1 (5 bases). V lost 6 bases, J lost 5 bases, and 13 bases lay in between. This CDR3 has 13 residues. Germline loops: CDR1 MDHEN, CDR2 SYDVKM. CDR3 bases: TGTGCCAGCAGCCCCGGGACTCTTTATGGCTACACCTTC. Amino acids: CASSPGTLYGYTF.

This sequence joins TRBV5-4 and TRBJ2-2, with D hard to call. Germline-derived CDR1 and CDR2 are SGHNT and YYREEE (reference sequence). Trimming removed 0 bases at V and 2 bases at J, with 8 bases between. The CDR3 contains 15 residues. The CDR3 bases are TGTGCCAGCAGCTTGGGGAGACCCAACACCGGGGAGCTGTTTTTT. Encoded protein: CASSLGRPNTGELFF.

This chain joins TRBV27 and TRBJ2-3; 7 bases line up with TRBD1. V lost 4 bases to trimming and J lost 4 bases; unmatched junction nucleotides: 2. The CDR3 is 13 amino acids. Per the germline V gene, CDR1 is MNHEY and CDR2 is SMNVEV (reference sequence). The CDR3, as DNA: TGTGCCAGCAGTTACAGGGGCGCAGATACGCAGTATTTT. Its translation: CASSYRGADTQYF.

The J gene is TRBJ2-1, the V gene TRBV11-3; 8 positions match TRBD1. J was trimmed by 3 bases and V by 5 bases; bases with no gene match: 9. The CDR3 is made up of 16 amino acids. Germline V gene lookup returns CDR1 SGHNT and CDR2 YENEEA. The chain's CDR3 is CASSPPQGADYNEQFF. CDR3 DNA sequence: TGTGCCAGCAGCCCTCCCCAGGGGGCGGACTACAATGAGCAGTTCTTC.

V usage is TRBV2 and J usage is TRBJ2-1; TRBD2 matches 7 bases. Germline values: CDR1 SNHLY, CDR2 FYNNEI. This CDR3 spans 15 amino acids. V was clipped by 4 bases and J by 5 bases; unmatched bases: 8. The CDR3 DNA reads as TGTGCCAGCAGTGCCACTAGGGGAGGGGACAATGAGCAGTTCTTC. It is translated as CASSATRGGDNEQFF.

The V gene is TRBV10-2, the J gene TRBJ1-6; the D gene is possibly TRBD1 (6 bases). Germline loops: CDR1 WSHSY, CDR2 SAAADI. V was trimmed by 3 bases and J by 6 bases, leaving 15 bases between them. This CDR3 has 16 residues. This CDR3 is CASSDGQLTFNSPLHF. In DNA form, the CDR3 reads TGCGCCAGCAGTGATGGACAGTTGACATTTAATTCACCCCTCCACTTT.

Here the CDR3 DNA reads TGTGCCAGCAGCGTAGAAGGGGCGCAAGGTCAGCCCCAGCATTTT. This codes for CASSVEGAQGQPQHF. The chain employs TRBV9 and TRBJ1-5; D might be TRBD1 (5 bases). Germline values: CDR1 SGDLS, CDR2 YYNGEE. Trimming stripped 0 bases from V and 6 bases from J, with 13 bases between. The CDR3 length is 15 residues.

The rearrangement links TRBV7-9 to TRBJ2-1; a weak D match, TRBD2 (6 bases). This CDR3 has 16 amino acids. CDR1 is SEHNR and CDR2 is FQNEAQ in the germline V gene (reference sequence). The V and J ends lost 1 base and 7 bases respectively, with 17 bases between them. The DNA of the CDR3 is TGTGCCAGCAGCTTAGGAGACCGACTAGGAGGTAATGAGCAGTTCTTC. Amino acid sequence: CASSLGDRLGGNEQFF.

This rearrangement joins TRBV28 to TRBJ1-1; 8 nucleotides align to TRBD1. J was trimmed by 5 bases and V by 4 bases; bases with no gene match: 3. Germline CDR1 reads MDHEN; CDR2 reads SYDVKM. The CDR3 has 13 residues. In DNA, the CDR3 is TGTGCCAGCAGTTGGACAGGGTTAACTGAAGCTTTCTTT. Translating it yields CASSWTGLTEAFF.

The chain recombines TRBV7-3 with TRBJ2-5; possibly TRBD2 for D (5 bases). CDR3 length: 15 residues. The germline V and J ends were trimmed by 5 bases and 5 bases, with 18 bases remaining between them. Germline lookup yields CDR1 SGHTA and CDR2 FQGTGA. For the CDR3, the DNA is TGTGCCAGCAGCCCAATTGGAGGAGGCGGGGAGACCCAGTACTTC. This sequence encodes CASSPIGGGGETQYF.

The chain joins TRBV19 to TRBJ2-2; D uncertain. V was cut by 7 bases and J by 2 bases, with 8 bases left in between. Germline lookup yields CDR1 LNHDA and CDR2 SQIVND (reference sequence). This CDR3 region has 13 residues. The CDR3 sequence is CASNPTNTGELFF. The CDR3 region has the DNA TGTGCCAGTAACCCCACTAACACCGGGGAGCTGTTTTTT.

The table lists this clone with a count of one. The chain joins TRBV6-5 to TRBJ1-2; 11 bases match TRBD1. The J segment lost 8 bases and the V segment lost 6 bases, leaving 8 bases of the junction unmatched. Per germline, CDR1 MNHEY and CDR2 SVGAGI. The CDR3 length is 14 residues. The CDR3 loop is CASRPTGQGGGYTF. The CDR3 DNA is TGTGCCAGCAGACCGACGGGACAGGGGGGAGGCTACACCTTC.

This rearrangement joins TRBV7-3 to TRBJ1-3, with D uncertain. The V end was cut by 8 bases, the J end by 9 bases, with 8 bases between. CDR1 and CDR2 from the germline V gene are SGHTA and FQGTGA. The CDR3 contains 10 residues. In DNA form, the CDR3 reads TGTGCCAGCGCCACAACCACCATATATTTT. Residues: CASATTTIYF.

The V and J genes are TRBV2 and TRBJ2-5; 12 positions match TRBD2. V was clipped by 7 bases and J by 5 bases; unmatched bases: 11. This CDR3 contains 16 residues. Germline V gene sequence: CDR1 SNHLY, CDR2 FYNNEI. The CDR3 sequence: CASKGWTSGTTETQYF. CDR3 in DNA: TGTGCCAGCAAGGGATGGACTAGCGGGACCACGGAGACCCAGTACTTC.

The CDR3 sequence: CASSEADRNTEAFF. The CDR3 nucleotides read TGTGCCAGCAGCGAGGCTGACAGGAACACTGAAGCTTTCTTT. The chain joins TRBV21-1 to TRBJ1-1; the DNA was not compared with TRBD1, the D call given in the table. TRBV21-1 is classified as a pseudogene. CDR3 length: 14 residues.

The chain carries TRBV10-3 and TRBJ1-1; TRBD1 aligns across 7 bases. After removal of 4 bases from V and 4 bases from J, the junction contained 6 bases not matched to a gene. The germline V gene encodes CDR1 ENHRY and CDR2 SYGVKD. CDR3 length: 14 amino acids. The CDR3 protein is CAISGGPGGTEAFF. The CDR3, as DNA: TGTGCCATCAGTGGGGGCCCAGGGGGCACTGAAGCTTTCTTT.

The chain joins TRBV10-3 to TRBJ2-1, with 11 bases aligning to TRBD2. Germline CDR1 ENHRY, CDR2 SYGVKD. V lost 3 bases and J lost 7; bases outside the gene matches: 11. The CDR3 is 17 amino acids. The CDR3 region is CAISEQVGLAGGNEQFF. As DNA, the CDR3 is TGTGCCATCAGTGAACAAGTTGGGCTAGCGGGAGGTAATGAGCAGTTCTTC.